These 5 T cell receptor beta chains came from one sample sequenced in a study of identical twins. Via MiXCR, TCRdb re-called the 5' RACE reads, giving one row per CDR3 protein. The table has 1.5 million to 2 million distinct CDR3 sequences, less than 35% seen once. The sequenced sample consisted of cord blood. The receptors stem from a newborn girl in good health.

Turning to this clonotype: One junction end does not reproduce the germline sequence, and a read error may be involved. The V call is TRBV27, the J call TRBJ2-4; 13 nucleotides line up with TRBD2. The CDR3 extends over 16 amino acids. CDR1 and CDR2 (germline): MNHEY, SMNVEV (reference sequence). The DNA for the CDR3 is TGTGCCAGCAGTACCCTGACTAGCGGGGGGTGGAACATTCGGTACTTC. It yields the protein CASSTLTSGGWNIRYF.

Comments on this clonotype: The conserved closing phenylalanine or tryptophan is absent in this CDR3, likely reflecting a read error. V and J are TRBV25-1 and TRBJ2-5; the D is unclear. Germline V lookup: CDR1 MGHDK, CDR2 SYGVNS. This CDR3 comprises 13 residues. V lost 4 bases and J 11 bases, leaving 17 bases between the germline ends. Here the CDR3 reads CASSVWASEEQYL. Here the CDR3 DNA reads TGTGCCAGCAGTGTGTGGGCCTCCGAAGAGCAGTACTTA.

V usage is TRBV20-1 and J usage is TRBJ2-3, with D possibly being TRBD2 (5 bases). Germline-derived CDR1 and CDR2 are DFQATT and SNEGSKA (reference sequence). The V gene lost 1 base and the J gene lost 2 bases, with 16 bases spanning the gap. The CDR3 loop spans 16 amino acids. The CDR3 reads CSARVGGLGHTDTQYF. The CDR3 nucleotides read TGCAGTGCTAGAGTTGGAGGCCTAGGCCACACAGATACGCAGTATTTT.

The genes are TRBV28 and TRBJ1-2; D remains ambiguous. V lost 7 bases and J 8 bases, leaving 17 bases between the germline ends. The CDR3 is made up of 13 amino acids. Germline CDR1 is MDHEN and CDR2 is SYDVKM. CDR3 DNA sequence: TGTGCCAGCACCTCTGCCCCCTCCGTCGGCTACACCTTC. Its protein product is CASTSAPSVGYTF.

This clonotype came up a few times. In nucleotides, the CDR3 is TGCAGTGCTAGAGTCCGGGGCACTCAGCCCCAGCATTTT. Translation gives CSARVRGTQPQHF. The rearrangement uses TRBV20-1 and TRBJ1-5; weak D call: TRBD1 (5 bases). In germline, CDR1 is DFQATT, CDR2 SNEGSKA (reference sequence). V was shortened by 1 base and J by 6 bases, with 10 bases between the two germline ends. The CDR3 consists of 13 residues.